One sample yielded the 14 T cell receptor beta chains listed below, sequenced in a study of T cell repertoires in cytomegalovirus infection. TCRdb reprocessed the reads via MiXCR and lists one record per CDR3 protein. The sample lists around 99,000 distinct CDR3 sequences; around 29% were seen once. Their target antigens are unknown. The sequencing used CD8+ T cells from cultured PBMCs, collected from culture after CMV antigen stimulation. The receptors were sampled from a human donor in good health (CMV status not recorded). Some clones in this sample may be carry-over from other donors' samples.

This clonotype showed up just a few times. V and J are TRBV11-2 and TRBJ1-2; perhaps TRBD1 as D (5 bases). The CDR3 contains 14 residues. V lost 4 bases and J 4 bases, leaving 13 bases between the germline ends. The germline V gene encodes CDR1 SGHAT and CDR2 FQNNGV. In DNA, the CDR3 is TGTGCCAGCAGCTCGCCCGGGACGTCCTATGGCTACACCTTC. Its translation: CASSSPGTSYGYTF.

V usage is TRBV7-2 and J usage is TRBJ1-2; D is uncertain. This CDR3 comprises 13 residues. Germline V lookup: CDR1 SGHTA, CDR2 FQGNSA. Trimming took off 5 bases at V and 7 bases at J, with 14 bases between the two ends. The CDR3 loop reads CASSIELSGGYTF. CDR3 in DNA: TGTGCCAGCAGCATAGAGCTTTCGGGTGGCTACACCTTC.

Regarding this clonotype: An end of the junction does not agree with germline; a read error may underlie this. V usage is TRBV6-6 and J usage is TRBJ2-1, with D tentatively TRBD1 or TRBD2 (5 bases each). Germline assignment: CDR1 MNHNY and CDR2 SVGAGI (reference sequence). The CDR3 loop spans 15 amino acids. This chain's CDR3 is CASSYLEGRNNQQFF. The DNA for the CDR3 is TGTGCCAGCAGTTACCTCGAGGGGCGGAACAATCAGCAGTTCTTC.

The chain carries TRBV19 and TRBJ2-5; tentative D call: TRBD2 (6 bases). The CDR3 length is 13 residues. Trimming removed 11 bases at V and 2 bases at J, with 15 bases between. Germline lookup yields CDR1 LNHDA and CDR2 SQIVND (reference sequence). In nucleotides, the CDR3 is TGTGCCTCTCGGGGGTCGGGGCAAGAGACCCAGTACTTC. Its translation: CASRGSGQETQYF.

The V gene is TRBV7-4, the J gene TRBJ2-7; the D call may be TRBD1 or TRBD2 (6 bases each). The germline V and J ends were trimmed by 8 bases and 7 bases, with 18 bases remaining between them. CDR1 SGHVT and CDR2 SQSDAQ come from the germline V gene. The CDR3 loop spans 13 amino acids. The CDR3: CASSLGGQGEQYF. CDR3 DNA sequence: TGTGCCAGCTCCCTGGGGGGCCAAGGTGAGCAGTACTTC.

The rearrangement uses TRBV10-3 and TRBJ2-2, with TRBD2 matching 9 bases. The CDR3 extends over 16 amino acids. V lost 4 bases, J lost 8 bases, and 11 bases stayed unmatched. From germline, CDR1 is ENHRY and CDR2 SYGVKD. CDR3 coding DNA: TGTGCCATCAGTGCGGCCGGGACTAGCCCTATAGGGGAGCTGTTTTTT. Translation gives CAISAAGTSPIGELFF.

The V gene is TRBV11-3, the J gene TRBJ2-1; 7 bases fit TRBD2. The ends lost 1 base at V and 0 bases at J; junction bases unmatched: 12. Looked up from germline, CDR1 is SGHNT and CDR2 is YENEEA. This CDR3 spans 19 amino acids. CDR3 in amino acids: CASSLGPRAGLSSYNEQFF. The CDR3 DNA is TGTGCCAGCAGCTTAGGGCCCCGAGCGGGGTTAAGCTCCTACAATGAGCAGTTCTTC.

This clonotype was observed many times. The chain has TRBV7-2 and TRBJ2-3, with 9 bases lining up with TRBD2. The CDR3 loop spans 15 amino acids. With 5 bases clipped from V and 5 bases from J, the junction kept 8 bases outside the gene matches. In germline, CDR1 is SGHTA, CDR2 FQGNSA. The chain's CDR3 is CASSPGTSLKDTQYF. In DNA, the CDR3 is TGTGCCAGCAGCCCCGGGACTAGCCTAAAAGATACGCAGTATTTT.

This clonotype was counted a few times. The V gene is TRBV27, the J gene TRBJ2-3, with 8 bases matching TRBD2. Trimming at V came to 3 bases and at J to 4 bases, leaving 6 bases not matched to a gene. The CDR3 is 15 amino acids. Germline V gives CDR1 MNHEY, CDR2 SMNVEV (reference sequence). CDR3 bases: TGTGCCAGCAGTTTCCTAGCGGGCGAGGCAGATACGCAGTATTTT. It specifies CASSFLAGEADTQYF.

The chain couples TRBV7-9 to TRBJ1-1; 12 bases map to TRBD1. CDR3 length: 14 residues. CDR1 is SEHNR and CDR2 is FQNEAQ in the germline V gene (reference sequence). V dropped 4 bases and J dropped 5; count of bases not matched to a gene: 2. This CDR3 is CASSWDRGLTEAFF. Here the CDR3 DNA reads TGTGCCAGCAGCTGGGACAGGGGGCTTACTGAAGCTTTCTTT.

DNA of the CDR3: TGTGCCAGCAGTTTACTCCAGGGGGTTGAGGAAAAACTGTTTTTT. This sequence encodes CASSLLQGVEEKLFF. V gene TRBV12-3 or TRBV12-4 combines with J gene TRBJ1-4; 7 bases agree with TRBD1. This CDR3 spans 15 amino acids. With V trimmed by 2 bases and J by 8 bases, 8 bases remained unmatched.

This clonotype was counted between two and nine times. The rearrangement links TRBV4-1 to TRBJ1-1, with D maybe TRBD1 (6 bases). V was trimmed by 3 bases and J by 1 base, leaving 9 bases between them. The CDR3 extends over 14 amino acids. CDR1 and CDR2 (germline): MGHRA, YSYEKL. CDR3 coding DNA: TGCGCCAGCAGCCACCTCAGGGGGAACACTGAAGCTTTCTTT. The encoded protein is CASSHLRGNTEAFF.

The chain links TRBV7-9 to TRBJ1-1; D ambiguous. The V and J ends lost 3 bases and 1 base respectively, with 12 bases between them. This CDR3 region has 15 residues. In germline, CDR1 is SEHNR, CDR2 FQNEAQ (reference sequence). CDR3 loop: CASSLVGLSNTEAFF. CDR3 sequence (DNA): TGTGCCAGCAGCTTGGTTGGGTTATCGAACACTGAAGCTTTCTTT.

The V and J genes are TRBV7-9 and TRBJ2-3, with D hard to call. Germline V CDR1 and CDR2: SEHNR, FQNEAQ (reference sequence). This CDR3 spans 14 amino acids. V was clipped by 2 bases and J by 0 bases, with 6 bases between them. CDR3 DNA: TGTGCCAGCAGCTTATGGCGGAGCACAGATACGCAGTATTTT. Its translation is CASSLWRSTDTQYF.